This T cell receptor beta chain is from a study of long-term antiretroviral therapy in people with HIV. Findings and limits, study-wide: Before ART, certain clones expanded, and these dominated the repertoire at all time points.

The CDR3 has 15 residues. V dropped 6 bases and J dropped 2; count of bases not matched to a gene: 6. Germline V lookup: CDR1 SGHTA, CDR2 FQGNSA. Sequencing relied on immunoSEQ assay v3.0, run at survey level. The protocol was immunoSEQ multiplex PCR, while the TCRdb copy is restricted to in-frame clones and leaves out a portion. The sample has roughly 16,000 clones, roughly 96% seen once; the top ten hold just over 1.4%. This clone was found once. Antigen specificity is unknown. Sample: unsorted PBMCs, taken less than 12 years after starting antiretroviral therapy. The rearrangement links TRBV7-2 to TRBJ1-5, with 8 bases that match TRBD1. This TCR was recovered from a man aged 25-45 years with HIV. The CDR3 DNA follows: TGTGCCAGCAGACCCCAGGGGGCTGGCAATCAGCCCCAGCATTTT. Translated, it gives CASRPQGAGNQPQHF.